These 10 T cell receptor gamma chains originate from one sample sequenced in a study of intestinal T cells in coeliac disease. Each case's genomic DNA was extracted from ten roughly 5-µm formalin-fixed paraffin-embedded scrolls. LymphoTrack primers amplified TRG sequences from about 200 ng of biopsy DNA. TCRdb ran CATT on the multiplex PCR reads. The sample contains over 300 gamma-chain clones, roughly half of which appear only once. Sequenced input: a duodenal biopsy. The receptors come from a human donor with celiac disease.

This clone qualifies as hyperexpanded (1% or more). The chain carries TRGV3 and TRGJ1 or TRGJ2. The germline V gene has CDR1 VTNTFY and CDR2 YDVSTARD (reference sequence). The CDR3 runs to 13 residues. The J segment lost 5 bases and the V segment lost 0 bases, leaving 4 bases of the junction unmatched. The CDR3 DNA follows: TGTGCCACCTGGGACAGGCTAGATTATAAGAAACTCTTT. Translating gives CATWDRLDYKKLF.

In the case of this clone: The amino acid sequence in TCRdb belongs to a much larger clone and departs from this DNA's translation at residue 6, likely a sequencing read error; the sequence shown is translated from the DNA. The chain uses TRGV5 and TRGJ1 or TRGJ2. The germline V gene has CDR1 VINAFY and CDR2 YDVSNSKD. The CDR3 has 14 amino acids. V trimming: 3 bases; J trimming: 8 bases; junction bases outside the gene matches: 13. CDR3 loop: CATWDGQESDKKLF. DNA for the CDR3: TGTGCCACCTGGGACGGGCAGGAAAGCGATAAGAAACTCTTT.

This chain connects TRGV10 to TRGJP1. TRGV10 is marked as an open reading frame, function uncertain. The CDR3 totals 16 residues. J lost 0 bases, V lost 13 bases, and 15 bases had no gene match. CDR3 residues: CAGVGLWDTTGWFKIF. The CDR3 nucleotides are TGTGCTGGCGTGGGATTATGGGATACCACTGGTTGGTTCAAGATATTT.

CDR3 sequence: CATWDVRDYYKKLF. The CDR3 nucleotides are TGTGCCACCTGGGATGTGCGGGATTATTATAAGAAACTCTTT. The gene calls are TRGV4 and TRGJ1 or TRGJ2. Germline CDR1 reads EGSTGY; CDR2 reads YDSYTSSV. The CDR3 spans 14 residues. J lost 2 bases, V lost 2 bases, and 6 bases had no gene match.

Comment on this clone: The amino acid sequence in TCRdb belongs to a much larger clone and departs from this DNA's translation at residue 13, likely a sequencing read error; the sequence shown is translated from the DNA. The rearrangement links TRGV2 to TRGJP1. Germline V lookup: CDR1 EGSNGY, CDR2 YDSYNSKV. The CDR3 has 16 residues. The CDR3 nucleotides read TGTGCCACCTGGGACGGGCTAGCGACCACTGGTTGGTCCAAGATATTT. This codes for CATWDGLATTGWSKIF.

The chain joins TRGV4 to TRGJP1. The CDR3 runs to 12 residues. Trimming cost V 5 bases and J 5 bases; bases outside gene matches: 2. The V gene's germline CDR1 is EGSTGY and CDR2 YDSYTSSV. CDR3 sequence reads: CATWGTGWFKIF. In DNA form, the CDR3 reads TGTGCCACCTGGGGGACTGGTTGGTTCAAGATATTT.

The V gene is TRGV2, the J gene TRGJ1 or TRGJ2. The CDR3 sequence is 12 residues long. Per germline, CDR1 EGSNGY and CDR2 YDSYNSKV. The V and J ends lost 4 bases and 5 bases, in that order; junction bases with no gene match: 5. CDR3 nucleotide sequence: TGTGCCACCTGGGAATTGGATTATAAGAAACTCTTT. It encodes CATWELDYKKLF.

The rearrangement uses TRGV10 and TRGJ1 or TRGJ2. TRGV10 is flagged as an ORF with uncertain function. The CDR3 has 9 amino acids. The CDR3 nucleotides are TGTGCCTGCGTGGGTAAGAAACTCTTT. As protein: CACVGKKLF.

The chain uses TRGV9 and TRGJ1 or TRGJ2. This CDR3 comprises 9 residues. With V trimmed by 6 bases and J by 10 bases, 3 bases remained unmatched. Germline V gene lookup returns CDR1 GITISATS and CDR2 ISYDGTV (reference sequence). The CDR3 DNA reads as TGTGCCTTGTGGATAAAGAAACTCTTT. Its translation: CALWIKKLF.

The chain carries TRGV10 and TRGJP1. TRGV10 is known as an ORF, though its function is uncertain. This CDR3 contains 12 residues. V was clipped by 12 bases and J by 3 bases; unmatched bases: 5. The CDR3 loop is CAAVATGWFKIF. CDR3 nucleotide sequence: TGTGCTGCTGTGGCCACTGGTTGGTTCAAGATATTT.